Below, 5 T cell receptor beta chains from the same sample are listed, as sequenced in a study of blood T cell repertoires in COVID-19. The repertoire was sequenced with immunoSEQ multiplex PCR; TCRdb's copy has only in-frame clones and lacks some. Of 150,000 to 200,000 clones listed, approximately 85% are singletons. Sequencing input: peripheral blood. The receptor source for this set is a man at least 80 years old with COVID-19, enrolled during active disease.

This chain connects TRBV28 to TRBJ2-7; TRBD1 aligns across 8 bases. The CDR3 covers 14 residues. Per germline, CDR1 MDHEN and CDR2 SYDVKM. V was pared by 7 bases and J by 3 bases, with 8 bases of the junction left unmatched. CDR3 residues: CASKPPDRGYEQYF. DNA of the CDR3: TGTGCCAGCAAACCCCCCGACAGGGGCTACGAGCAGTACTTC. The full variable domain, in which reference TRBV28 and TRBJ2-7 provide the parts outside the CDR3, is DVKVTQSSRYLVKRTGEKVFLECVQDMDHENMFWYRQDPGLGLRLIYFSYDVKMKEKGDIPEGYSVSREKKERFSLILESASTNQTSMYLCASKPPDRGYEQYFGPGTRLTVT.

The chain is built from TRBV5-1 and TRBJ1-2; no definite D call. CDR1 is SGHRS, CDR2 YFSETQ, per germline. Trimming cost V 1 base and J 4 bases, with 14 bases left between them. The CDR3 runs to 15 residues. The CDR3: CASSLLGGTGYGYTF. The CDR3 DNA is TGCGCCAGCAGCTTGCTGGGAGGTACCGGCTATGGCTACACCTTC. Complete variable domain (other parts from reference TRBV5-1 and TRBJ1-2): KAGVTQTPRYLIKTRGQQVTLSCSPISGHRSVSWYQQTPGQGLQFLFEYFSETQRNKGNFPGRFSGRQFSNSRSEMNVSTLELGDSALYLCASSLLGGTGYGYTFGSGTRLTVV.

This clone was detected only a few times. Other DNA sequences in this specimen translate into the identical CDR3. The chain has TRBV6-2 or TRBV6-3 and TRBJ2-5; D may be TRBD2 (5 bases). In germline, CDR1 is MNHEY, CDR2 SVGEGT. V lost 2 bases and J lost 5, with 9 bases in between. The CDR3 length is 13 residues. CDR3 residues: CASSYKGGETQYF. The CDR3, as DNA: TGTGCCAGCAGTTACAAGGGCGGGGAGACCCAGTACTTC.

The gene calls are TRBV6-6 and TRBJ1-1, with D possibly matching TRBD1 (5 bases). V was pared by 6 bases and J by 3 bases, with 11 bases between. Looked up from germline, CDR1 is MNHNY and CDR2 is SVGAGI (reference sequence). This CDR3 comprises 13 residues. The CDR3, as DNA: TGTGCCAGCAGACAGGCCCAGGACACTGAAGCTTTCTTT. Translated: CASRQAQDTEAFF.

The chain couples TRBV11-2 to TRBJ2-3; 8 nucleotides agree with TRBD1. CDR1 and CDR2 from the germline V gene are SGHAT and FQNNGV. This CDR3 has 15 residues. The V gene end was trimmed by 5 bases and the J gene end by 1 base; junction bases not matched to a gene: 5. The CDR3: CASSPDRGRTDTQYF. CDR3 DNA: TGTGCCAGCAGCCCTGACAGGGGTCGCACAGATACGCAGTATTTT. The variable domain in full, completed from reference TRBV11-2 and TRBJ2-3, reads EAGVAQSPRYKIIEKRQSVAFWCNPISGHATLYWYQQILGQGPKLLIQFQNNGVVDDSQLPKDRFSAERLKGVDSTLKIQPAKLEDSAVYLCASSPDRGRTDTQYFGPGTRLTVL.